Listed below are T cell receptor beta chains from one sample, sequenced in a study of human T cells and chemical hapten exposure. One entry per CDR3 protein, called by TCRdb with MiXCR from the RACE reads. The sample holds 35,000 to 45,000 distinct CDR3 sequences; 9.5% to 15% are singletons and the top ten take 4.5% to 7%. Sequencing was performed on whole blood, taken in connection with sensitization to the hapten diphenylcyclopropenone (DPC). These receptors all stem from a woman in her 30s with alopecia areata. Some clones in this sample may be carry-over from other donors' samples. Each CDR3 is given with its conserved first and last residue. D genes are given only for firm matches. Clone size is stated in some rows and not others, as once, few, many or a class when expanded.

d_call	j_call	v_call	clone_size	cdr3_aa	cdr3_nt
NA	TRBJ2-7	TRBV18	many	CASSPPRQTGEQYF	TGTGCCAGCTCACCACCACGCCAGACGGGGGAGCAGTACTTC
NA	TRBJ2-5	TRBV24-1	NA	CATSDLRTGQETQYF	TGTGCCACCAGTGATTTACGAACAGGCCAAGAGACCCAGTACTTC
NA	TRBJ2-7	TRBV7-2	many	CASSLEMYEQYF	TGTGCCAGCAGCTTAGAGATGTACGAGCAGTACTTC
TRBD2	TRBJ2-1	TRBV20-1	once	CSARRTSGSYEQFF	TGCAGTGCTAGGAGGACTAGCGGGAGCTATGAGCAGTTCTTC
TRBD1	TRBJ2-2	TRBV20-1	NA	CSASLSGGRTGELFF	TGCAGTGCTAGTCTTTCAGGGGGTCGGACCGGGGAGCTGTTTTTT
NA	TRBJ1-1	TRBV12-3/TRBV12-4	many	CASSPGPIEAFF	TGTGCCAGCAGTCCAGGACCCATTGAAGCTTTCTTT
NA	TRBJ2-5	TRBV28	NA	CASSFRAGRETQYF	TGTGCCAGCAGTTTTCGGGCGGGCCGAGAGACCCAGTACTTC
TRBD2	TRBJ2-3	TRBV5-1	NA	CASSLASGRGGGTDTQYF	TGCGCCAGCAGCTTGGCCAGCGGGAGAGGCGGGGGCACAGATACGCAGTATTTT
NA	TRBJ1-2	TRBV29-1	many	CSVGSTGGDWDYGYTF	TGCAGCGTTGGCAGCACAGGAGGGGACTGGGACTATGGCTACACCTTC
NA	TRBJ1-5	TRBV7-9	few	CASSSPTSGSNTPQHF	TGTGCCAGCAGCTCCCCCACTTCGGGTTCTAATACGCCCCAGCATTTT
TRBD2	TRBJ2-1	TRBV7-6	many	CASSLAGTSFYNEQFF	TGTGCCAGCAGCTTAGCCGGGACTAGCTTCTACAATGAGCAGTTCTTC
TRBD1	TRBJ2-7	TRBV28	NA	CASSIRQGVPYEQYF	TGTGCCAGCAGTATAAGACAGGGGGTTCCCTACGAGCAGTACTTC
TRBD1	TRBJ1-1	TRBV29-1	few	CSVVVRGLADRGLLEAFF	TGCAGCGTTGTAGTTAGGGGGCTGGCGGACAGGGGGCTACTTGAAGCTTTCTTT
NA	TRBJ2-7	TRBV7-9	NA	CASSEAPGAIF	TGTGCCAGCAGTGAAGCCCCGGGTGCCATCTTC
NA	TRBJ2-7	TRBV3-1	few	CASSRQENYEQYF	TGTGCCAGCAGCCGACAGGAGAACTACGAGCAGTACTTC
TRBD1	TRBJ2-7	TRBV5-4	NA	CASSLDRGTYEQYF	TGTGCCAGCAGCTTGGACAGGGGGACCTACGAGCAGTACTTC
NA	TRBJ2-7	TRBV20-1	NA	CSARDFWGQYF	TGCAGTGCGAGGGATTTCTGGGGGCAGTACTTC
NA	TRBJ2-4	TRBV19	NA	CASSYGRENIQYF	TGTGCCAGTAGTTACGGCAGGGAGAACATTCAGTACTTC
NA	TRBJ2-7	TRBV28	NA	CASSPPHYEQYF	TGTGCCAGCAGTCCCCCCCACTACGAGCAGTACTTC
TRBD2	TRBJ2-7	TRBV20-1	many	CSAYSGSGVDEQYF	TGCAGTGCCTATAGCGGGAGCGGTGTGGACGAGCAGTACTTC
NA	TRBJ1-6	TRBV28	many	CASSLTRADYNSPLHF	TGTGCCAGCAGTTTAACCAGGGCAGATTATAATTCACCCCTCCACTTT
NA	TRBJ2-3	TRBV20-1	NA	CSARRQTSTDTQYF	TGCAGTGCTAGGCGGCAGACTAGCACAGATACGCAGTATTTT
NA	TRBJ2-6	TRBV29-1	NA	CSALNFPGANVLTF	TGCAGCGCTCTAAACTTCCCTGGGGCCAACGTCCTGACTTTC
NA	TRBJ2-2	TRBV14	many	CASSQDLPGTGELFF	TGTGCCAGCAGCCAAGATCTTCCCGGGACCGGGGAGCTGTTTTTT
NA	TRBJ1-5	TRBV7-9	NA	CASSSTGPNQPQHF	TGTGCCAGCAGCTCAACAGGGCCCAATCAGCCCCAGCATTTT
NA	TRBJ1-2	TRBV12-3/TRBV12-4	many	CASSPSPGAYGYTF	TGTGCCAGCAGTCCCAGTCCCGGGGCCTATGGCTACACCTTC
NA	TRBJ2-5	TRBV12-3/TRBV12-4	NA	CASSLDSKETQYF	TGTGCCAGCAGTTTGGACAGCAAAGAGACCCAGTACTTC
NA	TRBJ1-1	TRBV11-1	many	CASSSGQYTEAFF	TGTGCCAGCAGCTCCGGACAGTACACTGAAGCTTTCTTT
NA	TRBJ2-1	TRBV20-1	NA	CSARDWGRGDPSYNEQFF	TGCAGTGCTAGAGATTGGGGCAGGGGCGATCCTTCCTACAATGAGCAGTTCTTC
NA	TRBJ2-1	TRBV3-1	many	CASSPGPTYYNEQFF	TGTGCCAGCAGCCCGGGACCGACCTACTACAATGAGCAGTTCTTC
TRBD2	TRBJ2-3	TRBV7-8	many	CASSQLAGRRTDTQYF	TGTGCCAGCAGCCAGCTAGCGGGAAGACGCACAGATACGCAGTATTTT
NA	TRBJ2-7	TRBV28	NA	CASSPVGTFSHEQYF	TGTGCCAGCAGTCCAGTAGGGACATTCTCCCACGAGCAGTACTTC
TRBD2	TRBJ2-1	TRBV5-8	NA	CASRYPGLEQFF	TGTGCCAGCAGATACCCGGGACTAGAGCAGTTCTTC
TRBD2	TRBJ2-3	TRBV30	NA	CAWTGLAATSSTDTQYF	TGTGCCTGGACGGGTCTAGCGGCCACCTCTAGCACAGATACGCAGTATTTT
TRBD2	TRBJ2-1	TRBV28	many	CASSLPAGGPERQFF	TGTGCCAGCAGTTTACCGGCGGGAGGGCCCGAACGGCAGTTCTTC
NA	TRBJ2-2	TRBV28	few	CASSLFTPMNTGELFF	TGTGCCAGCAGTTTATTCACACCTATGAACACCGGGGAGCTGTTTTTT
TRBD2	TRBJ2-2	TRBV6-1	many	CASMTPMSGSYTGELFF	TGTGCCAGCATGACACCGATGAGCGGGAGTTATACCGGGGAGCTGTTTTTT
NA	TRBJ2-1	TRBV11-2	few	CASRVISYNEQFF	TGTGCCAGCAGGGTGATTTCCTACAATGAGCAGTTCTTC
TRBD2	TRBJ2-1	TRBV6-2/TRBV6-3	NA	CASRPPIEASGANEQFF	TGTGCCAGCAGACCACCAATTGAGGCTAGCGGGGCAAATGAGCAGTTCTTC
NA	TRBJ1-1	TRBV14	few	CASRGRDYTEAFF	TGTGCCAGCAGGGGCCGAGATTACACTGAAGCTTTCTTT
NA	TRBJ1-1	TRBV5-1	few	CASSFFRTNLNTEAFF	TGCGCCAGCAGCTTCTTTAGGACGAATTTGAACACTGAAGCTTTCTTT
NA	TRBJ1-2	TRBV12-3/TRBV12-4	many	CASSFAANYGYTF	TGTGCCAGCAGTTTCGCGGCAAACTATGGCTACACCTTC
NA	TRBJ1-1	TRBV3-1	few	CASSVGSRPEAFF	TGTGCCAGTAGTGTTGGGTCCCGCCCTGAAGCTTTCTTT
TRBD1	TRBJ1-1	TRBV7-2	NA	CASSLGQGVGMAFF	TGTGCCAGCAGCTTAGGACAGGGTGTCGGGATGGCTTTCTTT
NA	TRBJ2-7	TRBV28	few	CASSPRYEQYF	TGTGCCAGCAGTCCAAGATACGAGCAGTACTTC
TRBD1	TRBJ2-5	TRBV5-4	NA	CASSLDRGQQETQYF	TGTGCCAGCAGCTTGGACAGGGGGCAACAAGAGACCCAGTACTTC
NA	TRBJ2-7	TRBV20-1	NA	CSSLRLGREQYF	TGCAGCTCCCTACGACTAGGTCGAGAGCAGTACTTC
NA	TRBJ2-5	TRBV4-1	few	CASSPRPEETQYF	TGCGCCAGCAGTCCGAGGCCCGAAGAGACCCAGTACTTC
TRBD1	TRBJ2-1	TRBV6-5	NA	CASSYSTGQSHNEQFF	TGTGCCAGCAGTTACTCGACGGGACAGTCCCACAATGAGCAGTTCTTC
TRBD2	TRBJ2-7	TRBV29-1	few	CSVLLAGVHEQYF	TGCAGCGTTCTCCTAGCGGGAGTTCACGAGCAGTACTTC
TRBD2	TRBJ2-5	TRBV10-1	many	CASSSPHSRLAEEETQYF	TGCGCCAGCAGTTCTCCACACTCTAGACTAGCGGAGGAGGAGACCCAGTACTTC
TRBD2	TRBJ2-1	TRBV5-6	NA	CASSDGTSGHNEQFF	TGTGCCAGCAGCGACGGGACTAGCGGGCACAATGAGCAGTTCTTC
TRBD2	TRBJ2-7	TRBV6-2/TRBV6-3	NA	CASSFYSGVEQYF	TGTGCCAGCAGTTTTTATAGCGGGGTCGAGCAGTACTTC
TRBD2	TRBJ2-7	TRBV7-2	few	CASSRKPSLAAPYEQYF	TGTGCCAGCAGCAGGAAGCCCTCACTAGCGGCCCCCTACGAGCAGTACTTC
NA	TRBJ2-7	TRBV7-6	many	CASSLGSVGFVAEEQYF	TGTGCCAGCAGCTTAGGATCTGTGGGGTTTGTGGCGGAAGAGCAGTACTTC
NA	TRBJ1-5	TRBV30	many	CAWSVRGGPTNQPQHF	TGTGCCTGGAGTGTACGGGGGGGCCCCACAAATCAGCCCCAGCATTTT
TRBD2	TRBJ2-3	TRBV5-4	NA	CASSHPPGGISDTQYF	TGTGCCAGCAGTCACCCCCCGGGAGGTATCTCAGATACGCAGTATTTT
NA	TRBJ2-2	TRBV7-3	NA	CASSAGTFTGELFF	TGTGCCAGCAGTGCCGGGACATTCACCGGGGAGCTGTTTTTT
TRBD1	TRBJ1-2	TRBV28	many	CASRLQGARDYGYTF	TGTGCCAGCAGGTTACAGGGGGCTAGGGACTATGGCTACACCTTC